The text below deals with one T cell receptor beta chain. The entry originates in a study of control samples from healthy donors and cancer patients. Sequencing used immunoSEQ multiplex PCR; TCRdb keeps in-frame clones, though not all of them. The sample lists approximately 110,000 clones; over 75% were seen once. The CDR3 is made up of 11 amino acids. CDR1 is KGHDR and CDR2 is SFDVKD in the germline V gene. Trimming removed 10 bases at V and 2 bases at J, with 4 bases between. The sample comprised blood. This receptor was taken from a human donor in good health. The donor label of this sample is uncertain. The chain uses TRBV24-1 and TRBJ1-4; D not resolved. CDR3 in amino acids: CATGTNEKLFF. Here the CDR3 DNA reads TGTGCCACAGGGACTAATGAAAAACTGTTTTTT.